This is a list of T cell receptor beta chains from one sample in a study of shared clonotypes between healthy human individuals. Sequencing used immunoSEQ multiplex PCR; TCRdb keeps in-frame clones, though not all of them. In the table there are roughly 2,300,000 clones, 85% to 95% of which are singletons. Sample: naive CD4+ T cells from PBMCs. The receptors were gathered from a man aged 18-30 years in good health. Some clones in this sample may be carry-over from other donors' samples. Both conserved end residues are trimmed from each CDR3. Fields, in order: J gene, V gene, CDR3 length, CDR3 protein.

j_call: TRBJ1-2; v_call: TRBV28; cdr3_length: 12; cdr3_aa: ASRPGQGTYGYT
j_call: TRBJ2-7; v_call: TRBV5-1; cdr3_length: 14; cdr3_aa: ASSLDTATVTYEQY
j_call: TRBJ2-3; v_call: TRBV9; cdr3_length: 12; cdr3_aa: ASSVSGSRDTQY
j_call: TRBJ1-1; v_call: TRBV5-1; cdr3_length: 11; cdr3_aa: ASSLAPNTEAF
j_call: TRBJ2-7; v_call: TRBV10-3; cdr3_length: 12; cdr3_aa: AISLGGWSYEQY
j_call: TRBJ2-1; v_call: TRBV2; cdr3_length: 11; cdr3_aa: ASRRQGIGEQF
j_call: TRBJ2-4; v_call: TRBV14; cdr3_length: 16; cdr3_aa: ASSQASGTRLAKNIQY
j_call: TRBJ2-3; v_call: TRBV18; cdr3_length: 15; cdr3_aa: ASSPPGGSNPADTQY
j_call: TRBJ2-7; v_call: TRBV29-1; cdr3_length: 10; cdr3_aa: SVQGQAYEQY
j_call: TRBJ1-5; v_call: TRBV19; cdr3_length: 10; cdr3_aa: ASRYSNQPQH
j_call: TRBJ2-1; v_call: TRBV5-4; cdr3_length: 12; cdr3_aa: ASSPYGGYNEQF
j_call: TRBJ1-4; v_call: TRBV28; cdr3_length: 16; cdr3_aa: ASSLYPWGLAGSEKLF
j_call: TRBJ1-5; v_call: TRBV5-1; cdr3_length: 12; cdr3_aa: ASSLTGLGEPQH
j_call: TRBJ1-1; v_call: TRBV28; cdr3_length: 13; cdr3_aa: ASTPPGTRNTEAF
j_call: TRBJ2-5; v_call: TRBV28; cdr3_length: 13; cdr3_aa: ASSLAGGGRETQY
j_call: TRBJ1-4; v_call: TRBV25-1; cdr3_length: 11; cdr3_aa: ASSEDGVRGLF
j_call: TRBJ1-2; v_call: TRBV27; cdr3_length: 12; cdr3_aa: ASSSLQGDYGYT
j_call: TRBJ2-2; v_call: TRBV21-1; cdr3_length: 10; cdr3_aa: ASSNAGGELF
j_call: TRBJ2-2; v_call: TRBV30; cdr3_length: 10; cdr3_aa: AWGHATGELF
j_call: TRBJ2-7; v_call: TRBV7-9; cdr3_length: 13; cdr3_aa: ASSSRDRSSYEQY
j_call: TRBJ2-6; v_call: TRBV5-4; cdr3_length: 13; cdr3_aa: ASSLGVSGANVLT
j_call: TRBJ1-1; v_call: TRBV2; cdr3_length: 12; cdr3_aa: ASSEWGQDTEAF
j_call: TRBJ2-1; v_call: TRBV5-1; cdr3_length: 13; cdr3_aa: ASSLSGGSYNEQF
j_call: TRBJ2-6; v_call: TRBV7-9; cdr3_length: 11; cdr3_aa: ALGGGGANVLT
j_call: TRBJ2-7; v_call: TRBV5-1; cdr3_length: 12; cdr3_aa: ASSLEAPSYEQY
j_call: TRBJ1-1; v_call: TRBV18; cdr3_length: 13; cdr3_aa: ASSPGTGAATEAF
j_call: TRBJ2-1; v_call: TRBV6-1; cdr3_length: 13; cdr3_aa: ASSSRTGVDNEQF
j_call: TRBJ2-3; v_call: TRBV4-2; cdr3_length: 14; cdr3_aa: ASSQGWDRVTDTQY
j_call: TRBJ1-4; v_call: TRBV2; cdr3_length: 13; cdr3_aa: ATRTGGGDLEKLF
j_call: TRBJ2-1; v_call: TRBV28; cdr3_length: 10; cdr3_aa: ASSWTTNEQF
j_call: TRBJ2-7; v_call: TRBV5-5; cdr3_length: 11; cdr3_aa: ASGLTGPYEQY
j_call: TRBJ2-1; v_call: TRBV28; cdr3_length: 9; cdr3_aa: ASREDEKQF